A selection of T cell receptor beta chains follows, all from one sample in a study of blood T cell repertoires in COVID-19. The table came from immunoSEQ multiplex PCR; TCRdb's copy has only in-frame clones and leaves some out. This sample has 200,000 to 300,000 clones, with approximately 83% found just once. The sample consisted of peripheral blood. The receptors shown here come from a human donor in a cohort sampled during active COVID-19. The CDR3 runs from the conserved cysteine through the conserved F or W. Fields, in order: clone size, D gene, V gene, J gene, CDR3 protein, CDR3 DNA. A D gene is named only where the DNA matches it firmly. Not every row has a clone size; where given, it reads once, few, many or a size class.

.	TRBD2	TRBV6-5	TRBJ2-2	CASIISGGEAGELFF	TGTGCCAGCATCATTAGCGGGGGGGAGGCCGGGGAGCTGTTTTTT
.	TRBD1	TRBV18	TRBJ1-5	CASSPRTGDGNQPQHF	TGTGCCAGCTCACCGCGGACAGGGGATGGTAATCAGCCCCAGCATTTT
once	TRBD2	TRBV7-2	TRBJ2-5	CASSRLAGQETQYF	TGTGCCAGCAGCCGCTTAGCGGGTCAAGAGACCCAGTACTTC
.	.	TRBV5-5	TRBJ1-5	CASKRTLGSPGNQPQHF	TGTGCCAGCAAGAGAACTCTAGGCAGCCCGGGGAATCAGCCCCAGCATTTT
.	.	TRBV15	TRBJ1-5	CATSRGEGPGNQPQHF	TGTGCCACCAGCAGGGGGGAGGGACCGGGCAATCAGCCCCAGCATTTT
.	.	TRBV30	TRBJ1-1	CAWMGGVENTEAFF	TGTGCCTGGATGGGAGGGGTGGAGAACACTGAAGCTTTCTTT
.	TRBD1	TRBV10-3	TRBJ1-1	CAISPRGGKTEAFF	TGTGCCATCAGCCCGCGAGGGGGCAAGACTGAAGCTTTCTTT
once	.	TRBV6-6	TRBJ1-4	CASKYAEKLFF	TGTGCCAGCAAGTACGCGGAAAAACTGTTTTTT
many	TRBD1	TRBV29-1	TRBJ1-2	CSVEARGYGYTF	TGCAGCGTTGAAGCCAGGGGGTATGGCTACACCTTC
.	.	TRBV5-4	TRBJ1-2	CASSPGLNYGYTF	TGTGCCAGCAGCCCCGGACTTAACTATGGCTACACCTTC
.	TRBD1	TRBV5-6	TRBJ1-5	CASSWTGTGSNQPQHF	TGTGCCAGCAGCTGGACCGGGACAGGGAGCAATCAGCCCCAGCATTTT
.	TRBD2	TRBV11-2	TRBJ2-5	CASSLVGTSGGWETQYF	TGTGCCAGCTCGCTGGTCGGGACTAGCGGGGGCTGGGAGACCCAGTACTTC
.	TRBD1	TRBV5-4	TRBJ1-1	CASRQGVNTEAFF	TGTGCCAGCAGACAGGGGGTGAACACTGAAGCTTTCTTT
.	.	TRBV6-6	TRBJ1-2	CASKLAGTGGYTF	TGTGCCAGCAAGCTCGCGGGGACGGGAGGCTACACCTTC
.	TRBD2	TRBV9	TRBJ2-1	CASSVSSGGNEQFF	TGTGCCAGCAGCGTGAGTAGCGGGGGTAATGAGCAGTTCTTC
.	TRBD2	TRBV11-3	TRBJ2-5	CASSPGLAGRETQYF	TGTGCCAGCAGCCCGGGACTAGCGGGGCGAGAGACCCAGTACTTC
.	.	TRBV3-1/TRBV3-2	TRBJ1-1	CASSHGQNTEAFF	TGTGCCAGCAGCCATGGGCAGAACACTGAAGCTTTCTTT
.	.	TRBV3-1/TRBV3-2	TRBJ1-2	CASSQDQISGGYTF	TGTGCCAGCAGCCAAGATCAAATATCGGGGGGCTACACCTTC
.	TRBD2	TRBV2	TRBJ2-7	CASTGGGGGVHEQYF	TGTGCCAGCACCGGCGGCGGCGGGGGGGTCCACGAGCAGTACTTC
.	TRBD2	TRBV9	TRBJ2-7	CASSVGAGEGYEQYF	TGTGCCAGCAGCGTAGGAGCGGGAGAGGGGTACGAGCAGTACTTC
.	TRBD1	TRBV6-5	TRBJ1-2	CASSYSRTGDYTF	TGTGCCAGCAGTTACTCCCGGACAGGGGACTACACCTTC
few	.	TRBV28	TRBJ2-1	CASSLFSGYSYNEQFF	TGTGCCAGCAGTTTATTCTCAGGTTACTCCTACAATGAGCAGTTCTTC
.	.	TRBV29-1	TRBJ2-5	CSVRGSGGETQYF	TGCAGCGTTCGGGGAAGCGGTGGGGAGACCCAGTACTTC
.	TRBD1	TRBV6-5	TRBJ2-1	CASSYRQGTFIRQFF	TGTGCCAGCAGTTACAGACAGGGGACCTTTATACGGCAGTTCTTC
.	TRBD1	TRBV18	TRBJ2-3	CASSPFSSGTGGGDTQYF	TGTGCCAGCTCACCCTTCTCGTCCGGGACAGGGGGAGGAGATACGCAGTATTTT
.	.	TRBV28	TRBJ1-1	CASSYRTRNTEAFF	TGTGCCAGCAGTTATCGGACTAGGAACACTGAAGCTTTCTTT
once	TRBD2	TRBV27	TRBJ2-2	CASKTSGGSGELFF	TGTGCCAGCAAAACTAGCGGGGGTAGCGGGGAGCTGTTTTTT
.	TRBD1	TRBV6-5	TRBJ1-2	CASSRTGGSYGYTF	TGTGCCAGCAGCAGGACAGGGGGGTCCTATGGCTACACCTTC
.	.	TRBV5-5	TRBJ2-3	CASSLVPGVTDTQYF	TGTGCCAGCAGCTTGGTCCCGGGAGTAACAGATACGCAGTATTTT
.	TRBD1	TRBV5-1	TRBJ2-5	CASSQDRGRETQYF	TGCGCCAGCAGCCAGGACAGGGGAAGGGAGACCCAGTACTTC
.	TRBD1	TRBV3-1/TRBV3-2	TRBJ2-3	CASSQVQGVDTQYF	TGTGCCAGCAGCCAGGTACAGGGGGTAGATACGCAGTATTTT
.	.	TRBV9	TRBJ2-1	CASSEERSSSYNEQFF	TGTGCCAGCAGCGAGGAGCGGAGTAGCTCCTACAATGAGCAGTTCTTC
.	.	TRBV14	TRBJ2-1	CASHVGGYNEQFF	TGTGCCAGCCATGTGGGGGGCTACAATGAGCAGTTCTTC
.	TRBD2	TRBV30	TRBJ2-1	CAWSPLVVAGTNNEQFF	TGTGCCTGGAGTCCCCTAGTGGTAGCGGGGACAAACAATGAGCAGTTCTTC
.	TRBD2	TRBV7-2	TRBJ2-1	CASSFGTSGRANEQFF	TGTGCCAGCAGCTTTGGTACTAGCGGGAGGGCAAATGAGCAGTTCTTC
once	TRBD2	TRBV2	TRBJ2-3	CASGGLAGRTDTQYF	TGTGCCAGCGGCGGACTAGCGGGTCGAACAGATACGCAGTATTTT
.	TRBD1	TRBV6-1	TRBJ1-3	CASSEGDRAGNTIYF	TGTGCCAGCAGTGAGGGGGACAGGGCCGGAAACACCATATATTTT
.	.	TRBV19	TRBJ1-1	CASSTPPSWGEKNTEAFF	TGTGCCAGTAGTACCCCCCCGAGTTGGGGAGAGAAGAACACTGAAGCTTTCTTT
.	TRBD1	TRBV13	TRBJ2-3	CASSLRQGTDTQYF	TGTGCCAGCAGCCTCAGACAGGGGACAGATACGCAGTATTTT
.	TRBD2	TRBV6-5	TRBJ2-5	CASSYRRGETQYF	TGTGCCAGCAGTTACCGGCGGGGGGAGACCCAGTACTTC
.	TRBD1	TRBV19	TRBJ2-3	CASSWGDRAADTQYF	TGTGCCAGTAGTTGGGGGGACAGGGCGGCAGATACGCAGTATTTT
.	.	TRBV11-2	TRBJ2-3	CASTLGDTQYF	TGTGCCAGCACCCTCGGGGATACGCAGTATTTT
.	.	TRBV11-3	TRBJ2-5	CASSLRGGEGETQYF	TGTGCCAGCAGCTTGAGGGGGGGCGAGGGGGAGACCCAGTACTTC
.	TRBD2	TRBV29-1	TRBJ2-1	CSAGEGMGNEQFF	TGCAGCGCCGGGGAGGGAATGGGAAATGAGCAGTTCTTC
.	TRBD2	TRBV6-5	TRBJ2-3	CASKGLAVSTDTQYF	TGTGCCAGCAAAGGACTAGCGGTCAGCACAGATACGCAGTATTTT
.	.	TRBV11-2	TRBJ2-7	CASSSLRDNSYEQYF	TGTGCCAGCAGCTCCCTCCGGGACAACTCCTACGAGCAGTACTTC